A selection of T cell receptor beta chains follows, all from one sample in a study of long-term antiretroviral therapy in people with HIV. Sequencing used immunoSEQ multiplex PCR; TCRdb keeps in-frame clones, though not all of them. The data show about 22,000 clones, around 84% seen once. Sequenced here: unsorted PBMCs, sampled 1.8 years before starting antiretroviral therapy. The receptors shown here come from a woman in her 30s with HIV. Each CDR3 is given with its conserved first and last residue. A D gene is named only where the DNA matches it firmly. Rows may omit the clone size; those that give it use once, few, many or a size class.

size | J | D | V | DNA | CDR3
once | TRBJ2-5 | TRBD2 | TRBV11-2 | TGTGCCAGCAGCTTATCCCAACGACTAGCGGCCTTCCAAGAGACCCAGTACTTC | CASSLSQRLAAFQETQYF
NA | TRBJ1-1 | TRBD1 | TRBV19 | TGTGCCAGGTTGACAGGGAACGCTGAAGCTTTCTTT | CARLTGNAEAFF
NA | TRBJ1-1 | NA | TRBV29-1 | TGCAGCGTCTACGGGACTCCCATGAACACTGAAGCTTTCTTT | CSVYGTPMNTEAFF
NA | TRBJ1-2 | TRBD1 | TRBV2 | TGTGCCAGCAGTGAAGGGACAGGCTTTAACTATGGCTACACCTTC | CASSEGTGFNYGYTF
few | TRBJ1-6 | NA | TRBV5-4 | TGTGCCAGCAGCCCCGGACACCTTAATAATTCACCCCTCCACTTT | CASSPGHLNNSPLHF
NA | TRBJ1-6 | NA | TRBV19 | TGTGCCAGTCACCCGGGACTGGAAAATTCACCCCTCCACTTT | CASHPGLENSPLHF
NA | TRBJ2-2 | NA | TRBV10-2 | TGCGCCAGCAGTGAGTCATCCTACACCGGGGAGCTGTTTTTT | CASSESSYTGELFF
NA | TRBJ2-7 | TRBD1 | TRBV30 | TGTGCCTGGAGCGTCACAGGGGGCCCCTACGAGCAGTACTTC | CAWSVTGGPYEQYF
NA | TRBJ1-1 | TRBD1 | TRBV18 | TGTGCCAGCTCAGTATTCACGTCAGGGGGCTTCACTGAAGCTTTCTTT | CASSVFTSGGFTEAFF
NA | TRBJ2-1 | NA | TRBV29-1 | TGCAGCGCGGGCGGGACAGAGCAGTTCTTC | CSAGGTEQFF
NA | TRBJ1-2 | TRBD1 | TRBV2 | TGTGCCGTACAGGGGGAAGGCTACACCTTC | CAVQGEGYTF
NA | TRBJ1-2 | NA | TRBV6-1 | TGTGCCAGCAGTGAAAGCGGCAGATTAGACTATGGCTACACCTTC | CASSESGRLDYGYTF
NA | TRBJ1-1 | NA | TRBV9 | TGTGCCAGCAGCGTATGGAAGGCGGACACTGAAGCTTTCTTT | CASSVWKADTEAFF
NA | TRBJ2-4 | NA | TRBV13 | TGTGCCAGCAGCTTAGGGGTTAGCGACGGCATTCAGTACTTC | CASSLGVSDGIQYF
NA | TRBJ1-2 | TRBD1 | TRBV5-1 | TGCGCCAGCAGCCAACGGACAGGGGAGAATGGCTACACCTTC | CASSQRTGENGYTF